This T cell receptor (beta chain) was recovered during a study of cytomegalovirus exposure and HLA in healthy donors. This CDR3 has 15 residues. Germline assignment: CDR1 MDHEN and CDR2 SYDVKM. V shed 5 bases, J shed 6 bases, and the junction held 10 bases outside the gene matches. Primers: 60 Vbeta forward and 13 Jbeta reverse. Measured with immunoSEQ multiplex PCR; TCRdb has only the in-frame clones, and not every one. The sample totals about 190,000 clones; its top ten clones hold approximately 6.5%. The sequence came from a man aged 25 to 40 in good health and CMV-seronegative. The sequencing sample was made of PBMCs. This sequence joins TRBV28 and TRBJ2-3; 8 bases are a match to TRBD2. The chain's CDR3 is CASSPSGSGRDTQYF. CDR3 sequence (DNA): TGTGCCAGCAGTCCAAGCGGGAGTGGTAGGGATACGCAGTATTTT.